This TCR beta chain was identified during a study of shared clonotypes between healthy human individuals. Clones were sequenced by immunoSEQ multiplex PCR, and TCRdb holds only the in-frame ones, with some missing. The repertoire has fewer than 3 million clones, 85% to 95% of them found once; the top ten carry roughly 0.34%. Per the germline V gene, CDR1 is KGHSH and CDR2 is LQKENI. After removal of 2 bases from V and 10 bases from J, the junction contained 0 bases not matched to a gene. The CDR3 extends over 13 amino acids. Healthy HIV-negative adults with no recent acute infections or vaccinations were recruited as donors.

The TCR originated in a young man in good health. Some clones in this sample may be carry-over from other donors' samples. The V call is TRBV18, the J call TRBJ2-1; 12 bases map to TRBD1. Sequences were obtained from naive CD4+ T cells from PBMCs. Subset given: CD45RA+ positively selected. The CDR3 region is CASSPGTGGEQFF. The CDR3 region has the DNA TGTGCCAGCTCACCAGGGACAGGGGGCGAGCAGTTCTTC.